This passage covers 3 T cell receptor beta chains from one sample sequenced in a study of radiation and T cells in renal cell carcinoma (dated by TCRdb to 2020 to 2021). The library came from the immunoSEQ multiplex PCR assay. Not all clones reach the TCRdb copy of this immuneACCESS table, which keeps in-frame sequences only. Checked studies attribute under half of the gap to unresolved V genes and leave the rest unexplained. The sample records roughly 100,000 clones, less than 90% of which are singletons. The top ten hold around 7.9% of the sample. According to the study, the label for this sample's time point signals: baseline pretreatment blood. This specimen's treatment or condition label, interpreted: 15 Gy SBRT to primary tumor, nephrectomy 4 weeks later. The sample was blood, taken from a patient whose treatment included radiotherapy and nephrectomy. The receptor set was obtained from a man in his forties or fifties with renal cell carcinoma.

V is TRBV6-1 and J is TRBJ1-2; TRBD1 matches 8 bases. The CDR3 covers 14 residues. The junction had 4 bases not matched to a gene; V was cut back by 4 bases and J by 3 bases. Per germline, CDR1 MNHNS and CDR2 SASEGT. The CDR3 nucleotides are TGTGCCAGCAGTGCTGACAGGGGCGACTATGGCTACACCTTC. This encodes CASSADRGDYGYTF.

V and J are TRBV6-8 and TRBJ1-5, with 12 bases lining up with TRBD1. Trimming at V came to 6 bases and at J to 0 bases, leaving 15 bases not matched to a gene. The germline gives CDR1 MNHGY, CDR2 SAAAGT. CDR3 length: 20 residues. The DNA of the CDR3 is TGTGCCAGCAGCTCTTGCCCCGGGACAGGGGGCCGATTTAGCAATCAGCCCCAGCATTTT. Amino acid sequence: CASSSCPGTGGRFSNQPQHF.

The chain links TRBV18 to TRBJ2-6, with no clear D. The ends were cut back, 3 bases at V and 3 bases at J, with 3 bases in the middle. There are 13 residues in the CDR3. Germline loops: CDR1 KGHSH, CDR2 LQKENI. CDR3 sequence reads: CASSPGGANVLTF. CDR3 nucleotide sequence: TGTGCCAGCTCACCGGGTGGGGCCAACGTCCTGACTTTC.